The rows below give T cell receptor beta chains drawn from one sample of a study of blood T cell repertoires in COVID-19. Assay: immunoSEQ multiplex PCR; the TCRdb copy retains only in-frame clones and omits some. The profile covers 250,000 to 350,000 clones, with 87% appearing a single time and 2.2% taken by the ten largest. Sequencing was done on a sample of peripheral blood. Receptors originate from a woman in her fifties or sixties who had recovered from COVID-19. The CDR3 runs from the conserved cysteine through the conserved F or W. The D gene is left open where the match is weak. Size is stated for part of the rows, as once, few or many counts, or as a class when the clone is expanded.

CDR3aa: CASSHGASGKPSSSYNEQFF; CDR3nt: TGTGCCAGCTCACATGGGGCTAGCGGGAAACCTTCGAGCTCCTACAATGAGCAGTTCTTC; abundance: NA; j_gene: TRBJ2-1; d_gene: TRBD2; v_gene: TRBV18; len: 20
CDR3aa: CASNMVDRVRYGYTF; CDR3nt: TGTGCCAGCAACATGGTCGACAGGGTACGTTATGGCTACACCTTC; abundance: few; j_gene: TRBJ1-2; d_gene: TRBD1; v_gene: TRBV5-6; len: 15
CDR3aa: CASSLPGGYGYTF; CDR3nt: TGTGCCAGCAGTCTTCCAGGTGGCTATGGCTACACCTTC; abundance: NA; j_gene: TRBJ1-2; d_gene: NA; v_gene: TRBV28; len: 13
CDR3aa: CASSASHRGITEAFF; CDR3nt: TGTGCCAGCAGCGCAAGCCACAGGGGAATCACTGAAGCTTTCTTT; abundance: NA; j_gene: TRBJ1-1; d_gene: TRBD1; v_gene: TRBV9; len: 15
CDR3aa: CASSEAWGYTF; CDR3nt: TGTGCCAGCAGTGAGGCTTGGGGCTACACCTTC; abundance: NA; j_gene: TRBJ1-2; d_gene: NA; v_gene: TRBV2; len: 11
CDR3aa: CASSRVGGSNTEAFF; CDR3nt: TGTGCCAGCAGCCGTGTTGGAGGATCAAACACTGAAGCTTTCTTT; abundance: NA; j_gene: TRBJ1-1; d_gene: NA; v_gene: TRBV14; len: 15
CDR3aa: CASSEGVANYGYTF; CDR3nt: TGTGCCAGCAGTGAAGGAGTGGCTAACTATGGCTACACCTTC; abundance: NA; j_gene: TRBJ1-2; d_gene: NA; v_gene: TRBV2; len: 14
CDR3aa: CASSPGTGVSGELFF; CDR3nt: TGTGCCAGCAGCCCCGGGACAGGGGTGTCCGGGGAGCTGTTTTTT; abundance: few; j_gene: TRBJ2-2; d_gene: TRBD1; v_gene: TRBV5-4; len: 15
CDR3aa: CAWSLLYEQYF; CDR3nt: TGTGCCTGGAGCCTTCTCTACGAGCAGTACTTC; abundance: NA; j_gene: TRBJ2-7; d_gene: NA; v_gene: TRBV30; len: 11
CDR3aa: CAWARKRDRPYNEQFF; CDR3nt: TGTGCCTGGGCACGCAAGCGGGACAGGCCCTACAATGAGCAGTTCTTC; abundance: NA; j_gene: TRBJ2-1; d_gene: NA; v_gene: TRBV30; len: 16
CDR3aa: CASSFGAGGPNTQYF; CDR3nt: TGTGCCAGCAGTTTCGGCGCGGGGGGTCCAAATACGCAGTATTTT; abundance: NA; j_gene: TRBJ2-3; d_gene: TRBD2; v_gene: TRBV27; len: 15
CDR3aa: CASKGGQGFNGYTF; CDR3nt: TGTGCCAGCAAAGGTGGACAGGGGTTTAATGGCTACACCTTC; abundance: once; j_gene: TRBJ1-2; d_gene: TRBD1; v_gene: TRBV6-4; len: 14
CDR3aa: CASSPSRGKRGYEQYF; CDR3nt: TGCGCCAGCAGCCCTTCAAGGGGGAAGCGTGGCTACGAGCAGTACTTC; abundance: NA; j_gene: TRBJ2-7; d_gene: NA; v_gene: TRBV5-1; len: 16
CDR3aa: CASSSSGPSGAYNEQFF; CDR3nt: TGTGCCAGCAGCTCCTCCGGCCCTAGCGGGGCTTACAATGAGCAGTTCTTC; abundance: few; j_gene: TRBJ2-1; d_gene: TRBD2; v_gene: TRBV11-2; len: 17
CDR3aa: CASTPNQRGKEAFF; CDR3nt: TGTGCCAGCACCCCAAACCAGCGGGGGAAGGAAGCTTTCTTT; abundance: few; j_gene: TRBJ1-1; d_gene: NA; v_gene: TRBV4-2; len: 14
CDR3aa: CASSPQANEQFF; CDR3nt: TGTGCCAGCAGTCCCCAGGCCAATGAGCAGTTCTTC; abundance: NA; j_gene: TRBJ2-1; d_gene: NA; v_gene: TRBV6-2/TRBV6-3; len: 12
CDR3aa: CATTGSRTSEGETQYF; CDR3nt: TGTGCCACCACGGGCTCCCGGACTAGCGAAGGGGAGACCCAGTACTTC; abundance: NA; j_gene: TRBJ2-5; d_gene: TRBD2; v_gene: TRBV19; len: 16
CDR3aa: CASRRTGSNEQFF; CDR3nt: TGTGCCAGCAGACGGACAGGTTCCAATGAGCAGTTCTTC; abundance: NA; j_gene: TRBJ2-1; d_gene: TRBD1; v_gene: TRBV12-3/TRBV12-4; len: 13
CDR3aa: CASSLVPRTPYGYTF; CDR3nt: TGTGCCAGCAGCTTGGTTCCGAGGACACCTTATGGCTACACCTTC; abundance: NA; j_gene: TRBJ1-2; d_gene: NA; v_gene: TRBV5-5; len: 15
CDR3aa: CASRVQGPANTEAFF; CDR3nt: TGTGCCAGCAGGGTACAGGGCCCAGCGAACACTGAAGCTTTCTTT; abundance: NA; j_gene: TRBJ1-1; d_gene: NA; v_gene: TRBV28; len: 15
CDR3aa: CASSQTSGGSKNIQYF; CDR3nt: TGCGCCAGCAGCCAGACTAGCGGGGGTTCCAAAAACATTCAGTACTTC; abundance: NA; j_gene: TRBJ2-4; d_gene: TRBD2; v_gene: TRBV5-1; len: 16
CDR3aa: CAISEWGDNYGYTF; CDR3nt: TGTGCCATCAGTGAGTGGGGAGATAACTATGGCTACACCTTC; abundance: NA; j_gene: TRBJ1-2; d_gene: NA; v_gene: TRBV10-3; len: 14
CDR3aa: CASSISVAGVDAQYF; CDR3nt: TGTGCCAGTAGTATCTCAGTAGCGGGGGTGGATGCGCAGTATTTT; abundance: NA; j_gene: TRBJ2-3; d_gene: TRBD2; v_gene: TRBV19; len: 15
CDR3aa: CASSSGQGNTEAFF; CDR3nt: TGTGCCAGCAGCTCTGGACAGGGTAACACTGAAGCTTTCTTT; abundance: NA; j_gene: TRBJ1-1; d_gene: TRBD1; v_gene: TRBV13; len: 14
CDR3aa: CASSSLAGNYGYTF; CDR3nt: TGTGCCAGCAGTTCCCTGGCAGGGAACTATGGCTACACCTTC; abundance: NA; j_gene: TRBJ1-2; d_gene: NA; v_gene: TRBV28; len: 14
CDR3aa: CSVQTNTEAFF; CDR3nt: TGCAGTGTACAGACGAACACTGAAGCTTTCTTT; abundance: NA; j_gene: TRBJ1-1; d_gene: NA; v_gene: TRBV20-1; len: 11
CDR3aa: CASSFLQGQGYTF; CDR3nt: TGCGCCAGCAGCTTCTTACAGGGGCAAGGCTACACCTTC; abundance: NA; j_gene: TRBJ1-2; d_gene: TRBD1; v_gene: TRBV5-1; len: 13
CDR3aa: CASSLTELAGGYEQYF; CDR3nt: TGTGCCAGCAGTTTGACAGAACTAGCGGGAGGATACGAGCAGTACTTC; abundance: NA; j_gene: TRBJ2-7; d_gene: TRBD2; v_gene: TRBV28; len: 16
CDR3aa: CAIRGTGGNNEQFF; CDR3nt: TGTGCCATCAGGGGGACAGGGGGAAACAATGAGCAGTTCTTC; abundance: NA; j_gene: TRBJ2-1; d_gene: TRBD1; v_gene: TRBV10-3; len: 14
CDR3aa: CASKMTGGYEQYF; CDR3nt: TGTGCCAGCAAAATGACAGGGGGCTACGAGCAGTACTTC; abundance: NA; j_gene: TRBJ2-7; d_gene: TRBD1; v_gene: TRBV5-6; len: 13
CDR3aa: CASSLGGTADGGYTF; CDR3nt: TGTGCCAGCAGCTTGGGTGGGACAGCCGATGGGGGCTACACCTTC; abundance: once; j_gene: TRBJ1-2; d_gene: TRBD1; v_gene: TRBV5-6; len: 15
CDR3aa: CASSEVNSNQPQHF; CDR3nt: TGTGCCAGCAGTGAAGTCAATAGCAATCAGCCCCAGCATTTT; abundance: NA; j_gene: TRBJ1-5; d_gene: NA; v_gene: TRBV2; len: 14
CDR3aa: CASSLAEDFRETQYF; CDR3nt: TGCGCCAGCAGCTTGGCCGAGGACTTTAGAGAGACGCAGTATTTT; abundance: once; j_gene: TRBJ2-3; d_gene: NA; v_gene: TRBV5-1; len: 15
CDR3aa: CASSLTGNQPQHF; CDR3nt: TGTGCCAGCAGTTTAACGGGTAATCAGCCCCAGCATTTT; abundance: NA; j_gene: TRBJ1-5; d_gene: NA; v_gene: TRBV12-3/TRBV12-4; len: 13
CDR3aa: CASSGLQGGNTEAFF; CDR3nt: TGTGCCAGCTCAGGATTACAGGGGGGGAACACTGAAGCTTTCTTT; abundance: once; j_gene: TRBJ1-1; d_gene: TRBD1; v_gene: TRBV18; len: 15
CDR3aa: CAWGEEPNNEQFF; CDR3nt: TGTGCCTGGGGGGAGGAACCCAACAATGAGCAGTTCTTC; abundance: NA; j_gene: TRBJ2-1; d_gene: NA; v_gene: TRBV30; len: 13
CDR3aa: CASSQDGGGNDQPQHF; CDR3nt: TGTGCCAGCAGCCAAGATGGGGGGGGAAACGATCAGCCCCAGCATTTT; abundance: NA; j_gene: TRBJ1-5; d_gene: NA; v_gene: TRBV4-2; len: 16
CDR3aa: CASSLDGTSGGARKTQYF; CDR3nt: TGCGCCAGCAGCTTGGATGGGACTAGCGGGGGGGCCCGGAAGACCCAGTACTTC; abundance: NA; j_gene: TRBJ2-5; d_gene: TRBD2; v_gene: TRBV5-1; len: 18
CDR3aa: CSASLPPYEQYF; CDR3nt: TGCAGTGCTAGTCTACCACCCTACGAGCAGTACTTC; abundance: NA; j_gene: TRBJ2-7; d_gene: NA; v_gene: TRBV20-1; len: 12
CDR3aa: CASSYLSGQLNTEAFF; CDR3nt: TGTGCCAGCAGTTACCTATCGGGACAGCTGAACACTGAAGCTTTCTTT; abundance: NA; j_gene: TRBJ1-1; d_gene: TRBD1; v_gene: TRBV6-5; len: 16
CDR3aa: CASSPSMYYEQYF; CDR3nt: TGTGCCAGCAGCCCCTCTATGTACTACGAGCAGTACTTC; abundance: NA; j_gene: TRBJ2-7; d_gene: NA; v_gene: TRBV7-9; len: 13